Presented here are 8 T cell receptor beta chains from one specimen sequenced in a study of T cells in Graves' hyperthyroidism and ophthalmopathy. Amplification of TCR beta CDR3 regions was performed using RNA transcripts as template. First-round RT-PCR with HTBI primers amplified the TCR CDR3 region. MiXCR, applied by TCRdb to the multiplex PCR reads, yields one record per CDR3 protein. The table lists a few hundred thousand distinct CDR3 sequences, roughly 21% of them singletons, with around 50% in the top ten. The sample was blood. Receptor source: a woman aged 45-59 years with Graves' hyperthyroidism.

The chain is built from TRBV2 and TRBJ1-1; 12 bases are shared with TRBD1. With 8 bases clipped from V and 5 bases from J, the junction kept 6 bases outside the gene matches. Germline loops: CDR1 SNHLY, CDR2 FYNNEI. There are 14 residues in the CDR3. CDR3 amino acids: CASGDRGPGTEAFF. In DNA form, the CDR3 reads TGTGCCAGCGGGGACAGGGGGCCGGGGACTGAAGCTTTCTTT.

This clonotype was observed a handful of times. The chain recombines TRBV18 with TRBJ2-1; 11 bases fit TRBD2. Germline trimming cut 2 bases from V and 7 bases from J; bases unmatched to any gene: 13. The CDR3 runs to 18 residues. Germline V gives CDR1 KGHSH, CDR2 LQKENI. In nucleotides, the CDR3 is TGTGCCAGCTCACCAACTAGCGGGGGACCCCGATCGACTAATGAGCAGTTCTTC. This sequence encodes CASSPTSGGPRSTNEQFF.

This clonotype was seen more than once but under ten times. A much larger clone differs by one base, so this may be a read error. CDR3: CSAPGLAEGDTQYF. The CDR3 region has the DNA TGCAGTGCTCCGGGACTAGCGGAGGGAGATACGCAGTATTTT. The chain combines TRBV20-1 with TRBJ2-3, with 11 bases aligning to TRBD2. V was clipped by 5 bases and J by 5 bases; unmatched bases: 6. The CDR3 is made up of 14 amino acids. Germline CDR1 and CDR2: DFQATT and SNEGSKA (reference sequence).

This chain joins TRBV4-1 and TRBJ2-2; TRBD2 is a possible D gene (5 bases). Trimming cost V 1 base and J 6 bases, with 12 bases left between them. Germline V gene lookup returns CDR1 MGHRA and CDR2 YSYEKL. The length of the CDR3 is 15 residues. The CDR3 region is CASSQGGHTPGELFF. CDR3 nucleotides: TGCGCCAGCAGCCAAGGCGGGCACACCCCCGGGGAGCTGTTTTTT.

This clonotype was found a few times. This sequence joins TRBV7-9 and TRBJ1-5; no clear D gene. With 2 bases removed from V and 1 base from J, the gap between germline ends came to 12 bases. This CDR3 spans 16 amino acids. CDR1 is SEHNR, CDR2 FQNEAQ, per germline (reference sequence). The CDR3 spells CASSLHGDESNQPQHF. The CDR3 DNA is TGTGCCAGCAGCTTACATGGGGATGAGAGCAATCAGCCCCAGCATTTT.

V gene TRBV3-1 combines with J gene TRBJ2-1; either TRBD1 or TRBD2 may supply D (5 bases each). This CDR3 comprises 12 residues. V lost 1 base and J 11 bases, leaving 9 bases between the germline ends. The germline V gene has CDR1 LGHDT and CDR2 YNNKEL (reference sequence). In nucleotides, the CDR3 is TGTGCCAGCAGCCAAGGGGGGAGCAAGCAGTTCTTC. Its protein is CASSQGGSKQFF.

This clonotype was seen ten or more times. The chain couples TRBV2 to TRBJ1-1; possible D gene TRBD1, 5 bases. Trimming left V 3 bases short and J 0 bases short, with 20 bases between. This CDR3 spans 18 amino acids. Germline V gene lookup returns CDR1 SNHLY and CDR2 FYNNEI. This chain's CDR3 is CASSDAGGVPLLNTEAFF. The CDR3 DNA reads as TGTGCCAGCAGTGATGCAGGAGGGGTCCCCCTTTTGAACACTGAAGCTTTCTTT.

This clonotype was counted ten times or more. This chain links TRBV20-1 with TRBJ2-1; 14 positions agree with TRBD2. V lost 6 bases and J lost 9; bases outside the gene matches: 7. The CDR3 spans 14 residues. Looked up from germline, CDR1 is DFQATT and CDR2 is SNEGSKA (reference sequence). CDR3 DNA: TGCAGTGCCAAGACTAGCGGGAGGGCCTTTGAGCAGTTCTTC. Its translation: CSAKTSGRAFEQFF.